This T cell receptor (beta chain) stems from a study of control samples from healthy donors and cancer patients. Sequencing was performed with immunoSEQ multiplex PCR; in TCRdb, only in-frame clones are kept and a portion is missing. The sample carries 150,000 to 200,000 clones, approximately 94% recorded once. CDR1 is SGHRS and CDR2 is YFSETQ in the germline V gene. Trimming left V 2 bases short and J 7 bases short, with 16 bases between. The CDR3 contains 16 residues. The clonotype originates from a woman in her 40s in good health. The sequenced sample consisted of blood. The V gene is TRBV5-1, the J gene TRBJ1-6; a weak D match, TRBD1 (6 bases). Here the CDR3 DNA reads TGCGCCAGCAGCTTTTTGGGGGGCAAGGAAAATTCACCCCTCCACTTT. Translation gives CASSFLGGKENSPLHF.